The 21 T cell receptor beta chains in this list originate from one sample, sequenced in a study of cytomegalovirus exposure and HLA in healthy donors (dated by TCRdb to 2016 to 2017). The library relied on the immunoSEQ multiplex PCR assay. For the multiplex PCR, a mixture combining 60 forward primers for TCR Vbeta segments and 13 reverse primers for TCR Jbeta segments was used. TCRdb took this table from immuneACCESS and kept in-frame rearrangements with V and J called. Such tables lack part of the clones; where checked against another copy, unresolved V genes explain under half of the gap, and the rest is unexplained. This sample is represented by roughly 280,000 clones; roughly two thirds of them were singletons. The ten largest clones represent 2% to 2.5% of the sample. Input material: PBMCs. These receptors were collected from a female donor in good health and CMV-seronegative.

The chain has TRBV2 and TRBJ2-6, with TRBD1 matching 10 bases. After removal of 7 bases from V and 2 bases from J, the junction contained 5 bases not matched to a gene. Germline values: CDR1 SNHLY, CDR2 FYNNEI. The CDR3 sequence is 16 residues long. The CDR3 region has the DNA TGTGCCAGCAACCGACAGGGGGCGGCTGGGGCCAACGTCCTGACTTTC. It codes for CASNRQGAAGANVLTF.

V is TRBV6-1 and J is TRBJ1-1, with a tentative D call TRBD1 (5 bases). The CDR3 sequence is 15 residues long. Germline CDR1 is MNHNS and CDR2 is SASEGT. V was cut by 3 bases and J by 1 base, with 12 bases left in between. The DNA of the CDR3 is TGTGCCAGCAGTGACGACAGAGTCGGGAACACTGAAGCTTTCTTT. Amino acid sequence: CASSDDRVGNTEAFF.

This chain joins TRBV6-6 and TRBJ1-2; TRBD1 aligns across 7 bases. Germline CDR1 MNHNY, CDR2 SVGAGI (reference sequence). The CDR3 runs to 14 residues. V was clipped by 4 bases and J by 8 bases; unmatched bases: 10. The CDR3 spells CASSLLTGSNGYTF. CDR3 coding DNA: TGTGCCAGCAGTTTACTGACAGGGAGTAACGGCTACACCTTC.

As regards this clone: The junction differs from germline at one of its ends, possibly a read error. The gene calls are TRBV9 and TRBJ2-5; 14 bases fit TRBD2. The CDR3 consists of 18 residues. Germline-derived CDR1 and CDR2 are SGDLS and YYNGEE. The CDR3 loop is CASSMTSGRAFRREAQYF. In DNA form, the CDR3 reads TGTGCCAGCAGCATGACTAGCGGGAGGGCCTTTAGACGAGAGGCCCAGTACTTC.

The chain carries TRBV10-3 and TRBJ2-1; maybe TRBD1 (5 bases). CDR1 is ENHRY and CDR2 is SYGVKD in the germline V gene. The CDR3 extends over 15 amino acids. V lost 4 bases to trimming and J lost 7 bases, with 17 bases between them. CDR3 residues: CAISGFVAGQNEQFF. Written as DNA, the CDR3 is TGTGCCATCAGTGGGTTCGTGGCAGGGCAAAATGAGCAGTTCTTC.

This clone was counted a single time. This sequence joins TRBV5-1 and TRBJ1-1; maybe TRBD1 (5 bases). The CDR3 is made up of 14 amino acids. In germline, CDR1 is SGHRS, CDR2 YFSETQ. V dropped 3 bases and J dropped 1 base, with 10 bases sitting between them. The CDR3: CASSWSGQNTEAFF. In DNA form, the CDR3 reads TGCGCCAGCAGCTGGAGTGGACAGAACACTGAAGCTTTCTTT.

The rearrangement links TRBV6-5 to TRBJ1-1; weak D call: TRBD1 (5 bases). The length of the CDR3 is 15 residues. The germline V gene has CDR1 MNHEY and CDR2 SVGAGI. V shed 1 base and J shed 4 bases, with 13 bases lying between them. In DNA, the CDR3 is TGTGCCAGCAGTTACTGGGGGGTCGTCGGCACTGAAGCTTTCTTT. It encodes CASSYWGVVGTEAFF.

The chain couples TRBV19 to TRBJ2-5; a possible D gene is TRBD2 (5 bases). From germline, CDR1 is LNHDA and CDR2 SQIVND (reference sequence). V was clipped by 6 bases and J by 4 bases, with 9 bases between them. The CDR3 totals 12 residues. CDR3 nucleotide sequence: TGTGCCAGTAGACAGAGCGGAGAGACCCAGTACTTC. This gives the protein CASRQSGETQYF.

J is TRBJ2-5 and V is TRBV23-1; D ambiguous. Being an ORF, TRBV23-1 has a function that is uncertain. V was shortened by 3 bases and J by 3 bases, with 14 bases between the two germline ends. CDR3 length: 15 amino acids. This CDR3 is CASSQPSARKETQYF. The CDR3 nucleotides read TGCGCCAGCAGTCAGCCGAGCGCGAGAAAAGAGACCCAGTACTTC.

The rearrangement links TRBV5-1 to TRBJ2-7; TRBD2 matches 10 bases. Germline loops: CDR1 SGHRS, CDR2 YFSETQ. The CDR3 length is 15 residues. V was pared by 5 bases and J by 4 bases, with 9 bases of the junction left unmatched. CDR3 amino acids: CASSIAGGPIYEQYF. The CDR3 region has the DNA TGCGCCAGCAGTATAGCGGGAGGCCCCATATACGAGCAGTACTTC.

The rearrangement uses TRBV6-6 and TRBJ1-1; D is perhaps TRBD1 (6 bases). Germline V gene data show CDR1 as MNHNY and CDR2 as SVGAGI (reference sequence). With 5 bases removed from V and 4 bases from J, the gap between germline ends came to 17 bases. The CDR3 runs 15 residues. CDR3 residues: CASSGKGVAITEAFF. The CDR3 DNA sequence: TGTGCCAGCAGTGGCAAGGGGGTCGCCATCACTGAAGCTTTCTTT.

V and J are TRBV28 and TRBJ2-6, with D possibly TRBD1 on 5 matching bases. Germline CDR1 reads MDHEN; CDR2 reads SYDVKM. V was trimmed by 3 bases and J by 8 bases, leaving 11 bases between them. This CDR3 has 14 residues. This CDR3 is CASSFLLGPNVLTF. CDR3 nucleotide sequence: TGTGCCAGCAGTTTCCTGCTGGGGCCCAACGTCCTGACTTTC.

The chain has TRBV19 and TRBJ2-2; 9 bases match TRBD2. Germline assignment: CDR1 LNHDA and CDR2 SQIVND (reference sequence). V dropped 4 bases and J dropped 5; count of bases not matched to a gene: 5. The CDR3 contains 15 residues. The CDR3 sequence: CASSKAGGATGELFF. The CDR3 nucleotides read TGTGCCAGTAGTAAAGCGGGAGGAGCGACCGGGGAGCTGTTTTTT.

Remarks on this clone: Relative to the germline gene, one junction end is altered; a read error may explain this. The rearrangement joins TRBV7-9 to TRBJ1-4; D perhaps matches TRBD1 (5 bases). CDR3 length: 15 residues. Germline assignment: CDR1 SEHNR and CDR2 FQNEAQ (reference sequence). The CDR3 DNA follows: TGTTCCAGCAGCCTAGGGACGGGAATCCGAGAAAAACTGTTTTTT. Its protein is CSSSLGTGIREKLFF.

This clone has only a few counts. The chain has TRBV20-1 and TRBJ1-2; 7 positions agree with TRBD1. V lost 6 bases, J lost 5 bases, and 3 bases stayed unmatched. The CDR3 runs to 11 residues. Germline assignment: CDR1 DFQATT and CDR2 SNEGSKA (reference sequence). In DNA, the CDR3 is TGCAGTGCCGGGGGACAGTATGGCTACACCTTC. It codes for CSAGGQYGYTF.

The V gene is TRBV7-2, the J gene TRBJ1-5; D not resolved. Germline V gene sequence: CDR1 SGHTA, CDR2 FQGNSA. Trimming took off 1 base at V and 6 bases at J, with 13 bases between the two ends. The CDR3 is 15 amino acids. The CDR3 bases are TGTGCCAGCAGCTTAGTTGCGGGTGGGCGTCAGCCCCAGCATTTT. Translated, it gives CASSLVAGGRQPQHF.

This clone was detected once. Here the CDR3 DNA reads TGTGCCAGCAGCCGGACGGGGACAGGTACAGATACGCAGTATTTT. Protein product: CASSRTGTGTDTQYF. The chain is built from TRBV11-2 and TRBJ2-3; TRBD1 agrees at 8 bases. Germline loops: CDR1 SGHAT, CDR2 FQNNGV. The CDR3 has 15 residues. The ends lost 5 bases at V and 3 bases at J; junction bases unmatched: 7.

This chain joins TRBV2 and TRBJ1-2; 8 bases match TRBD1. The J segment lost 7 bases and the V segment lost 10 bases, leaving 2 bases of the junction unmatched. This CDR3 contains 10 residues. Germline lookup yields CDR1 SNHLY and CDR2 FYNNEI. In nucleotides, the CDR3 is TGTGCCATCAGGGGGCTTGGCTACACCTTC. It codes for CAIRGLGYTF.

This clone was observed once. J is TRBJ1-2 and V is TRBV9; 9 nucleotides align to TRBD1. The CDR3 consists of 14 residues. J gave up 7 bases and V 3 bases, and 7 bases lay outside the gene matches. Germline V gives CDR1 SGDLS, CDR2 YYNGEE. CDR3 region: CASSAQRQGGGYTF. The CDR3 coding sequence is TGTGCCAGCAGCGCCCAGAGACAGGGGGGTGGCTACACCTTC.

The chain is built from TRBV5-1 and TRBJ1-3; 8 bases agree with TRBD1. The CDR3 loop spans 16 amino acids. J lost 0 bases, V lost 4 bases, and 6 bases had no gene match. Per the germline V gene, CDR1 is SGHRS and CDR2 is YFSETQ. For the CDR3, the DNA is TGCGCCAGCAGCCCGGGACAGGCGAACTCTGGAAACACCATATATTTT. Its translation is CASSPGQANSGNTIYF.

Remarks on this clone: The same CDR3 also results from other DNA sequences found in this sample. The chain joins TRBV9 to TRBJ2-1; D is unclear. CDR1 is SGDLS and CDR2 is YYNGEE in the germline V gene. The CDR3 contains 12 residues. Trimming stripped 3 bases from V and 4 bases from J, with 5 bases between. CDR3 sequence reads: CASSANYNEQFF. Here the CDR3 DNA reads TGTGCCAGCAGCGCCAATTACAATGAGCAGTTCTTC.